These T cell receptor beta chains were read from a single sample in a study of blood T cells in healthy people across ages. TCRdb processed the 5' RACE reads anew with MiXCR; each CDR3 protein has one entry. The profile shows about 1.6 million distinct CDR3 sequences, roughly 30% of them singletons. The sample was blood. The receptors were sampled from a woman under 40 in good health. CDR3s include the opening cysteine and the closing phenylalanine or tryptophan. The D gene is left open where the match is weak. Some rows have no size entry. The others give once, few or many, or a class for an expanded clone.

v_call	d_call	clone_size	cdr3_length	j_call	cdr3_nt	cdr3_aa
TRBV27	.	.	15	TRBJ1-1	TGTGCCAGCAGTCCCGGCTCAGGGCCGGGGACTGAAGCTTTCTTT	CASSPGSGPGTEAFF
TRBV30	.	few	11	TRBJ1-2	TGTGCCTGTGACGGGGGCCACGGCTACACCTTC	CACDGGHGYTF
TRBV9	.	few	12	TRBJ2-1	TGTGCCAGCAGCGTAGCTGCTGAACCGCAGTTCTTC	CASSVAAEPQFF
TRBV27	.	.	17	TRBJ2-2	TGTGCCAGCACCCGAGGTGGAGGGGGCCTGGACACCGGGGAGCTGTTTTTT	CASTRGGGGLDTGELFF
TRBV4-2	TRBD1	.	16	TRBJ2-7	TGTGCCAGCAGCCAAGGTCCCACAGGGGTATCCTACGAGCAGTACTTC	CASSQGPTGVSYEQYF
TRBV10-3	.	few	14	TRBJ2-1	TGTGCCATCAGTGAGTCGACTAGGAGGGGTGAGCAGTTCTTC	CAISESTRRGEQFF
TRBV5-1	TRBD1	.	16	TRBJ2-5	TGCGCCAGCAGCGGGAAGGACAGGTTGGGCCAAGAGACCCAGTACTTC	CASSGKDRLGQETQYF
TRBV7-2	TRBD1	.	12	TRBJ2-7	TGTGCCACAAGGGGGCCCACCTACGAGCAGTACTTC	CATRGPTYEQYF
TRBV20-1	.	few	12	TRBJ2-3	TGCAGTTCACATGACTCCACAGATACGCAGTATTTT	CSSHDSTDTQYF
TRBV20-1	TRBD2	.	15	TRBJ2-1	TGCAGTGCTAGAGGCAGCGGGGGCAACTACAATGAGCAGTTCTTC	CSARGSGGNYNEQFF
TRBV24-1	.	.	14	TRBJ2-7	TGTGCCACCAGTTCAGGGAGGGGGTTCCACGAGCAGTACTTC	CATSSGRGFHEQYF
TRBV2	.	.	15	TRBJ2-1	TGTGCCAGCGGGCGGCCCGCGGTGGTCGGCAATGAGCAGTTCTTC	CASGRPAVVGNEQFF
TRBV14	TRBD1	.	13	TRBJ1-2	TGTGCCAGCAGCCAACCATGGGGGACAGAGACCACCTTC	CASSQPWGTETTF
TRBV10-3	.	.	14	TRBJ2-3	TGTGCCATCAGTGAAAGGGGGACCACAGATACGCAGTATTTT	CAISERGTTDTQYF
TRBV20-1	.	.	12	TRBJ2-5	TGCAGTGCTATCAGCGGGTCGGAGACCCAGTACTTC	CSAISGSETQYF
TRBV25-1	.	.	15	TRBJ1-1	TGTGCCAGCAGTGAACGTATAGGACGGAACACTGAAGCTTTCTTT	CASSERIGRNTEAFF
TRBV12-3/TRBV12-4	.	.	16	TRBJ2-3	TGTGCCAGCAGCCCGATTAGGGCCCTCCATCAAGATACGCAGTATTTT	CASSPIRALHQDTQYF
TRBV5-1	.	few	14	TRBJ2-7	TGCGCCAGCAGCTTTTGGTACAGCACCTACGAGCAGTACTTC	CASSFWYSTYEQYF
TRBV23-1	.	.	13	TRBJ2-7	TGCGCCAGAAGGGGGGAGCCTTCGTACGAGCAGTACTTC	CARRGEPSYEQYF
TRBV5-6	TRBD2	once	15	TRBJ2-1	TGTGCCAGCAGCTTGCGTAGCGGGAAGTACAATGAGCAGTTCTTC	CASSLRSGKYNEQFF
TRBV6-5	.	.	16	TRBJ1-2	TGTGCCAGCAGTTACTCGATCCTCGTGGGCTCGTTCGGCTACACCTTC	CASSYSILVGSFGYTF
TRBV10-2	TRBD2	.	15	TRBJ2-1	TGCGCCAGCAGCAAGAGCGGGAGGGCCGGGGTTGAGCAGTTCTTC	CASSKSGRAGVEQFF
TRBV11-2	.	.	14	TRBJ2-7	TGTGCCAGCAGCTTAGCTGACAGTGACTACGAGCAGTACTTC	CASSLADSDYEQYF
TRBV12-3/TRBV12-4	.	.	9	TRBJ2-5	TGTGCCAGCAGTTTAGCCGTATCCTTC	CASSLAVSF
TRBV11-1	.	few	14	TRBJ2-2	TGTGCCAGCAGCTTCCACACGAACACCGGGGAGCTGTTTTTT	CASSFHTNTGELFF
TRBV6-4	.	few	15	TRBJ2-1	TGTGCCAGCAGTGACTCAGTGGAGCCTTACAATGAGCAGTTCTTC	CASSDSVEPYNEQFF
TRBV20-1	TRBD2	few	15	TRBJ2-2	TGCAGTGCACAACGGACTAGCGGGGGCACCGGGGAGCTGTTTTTT	CSAQRTSGGTGELFF
TRBV18	.	.	13	TRBJ1-2	TGTGCCAGCTCACCAAGTAGGGAAGGCGGCTACACCTTC	CASSPSREGGYTF
TRBV7-3	.	.	14	TRBJ1-2	TGTGCCAGCAGCCCCAGGGTAGGGAATGATGGCTACACCTTC	CASSPRVGNDGYTF
TRBV5-1	TRBD2	.	15	TRBJ2-5	TGCGCCAGCAGCCCCTCTAGCGGGGGGGCTGGGACCCAGTACTTC	CASSPSSGGAGTQYF
TRBV6-1	TRBD2	.	14	TRBJ2-7	TGTGCCAGCAGTGGGGGACTAGCGGGAGACGAGCAGTACTTC	CASSGGLAGDEQYF
TRBV9	.	.	13	TRBJ2-1	TGTGCCAGCAGCGCCGGGGATGTCAATGAGCAGTTCTTC	CASSAGDVNEQFF
TRBV10-3	TRBD2	few	14	TRBJ2-7	TGTGCCATCAGTGGGGGGGGTAGCTCCTACGAGCAGTACTTC	CAISGGGSSYEQYF
TRBV9	.	.	17	TRBJ2-6	TGTGCCAGCAGCGTAGGGAGCATAGGGTCTGGGGCCAACGTCCTGACTTTC	CASSVGSIGSGANVLTF
TRBV18	TRBD2	.	17	TRBJ2-3	TGTGCCAGCTCACCACAGAGCGGGGCATCCACCACAGATACGCAGTATTTT	CASSPQSGASTTDTQYF
TRBV11-2	.	.	14	TRBJ2-4	TGTGCCAGCAGCTTAGGCCTAGCCAAAACCATTCAGTACTTC	CASSLGLAKTIQYF
TRBV28	TRBD2	few	14	TRBJ2-1	TGTGCCAGCAGTTCCCCGGGACTATACTCTGAGCAGTTCTTC	CASSSPGLYSEQFF
TRBV3-1	.	.	17	TRBJ2-2	TGTGCCAGCAGACAATCGTCGGGAGACCTGAACACCGGGGAGCTGTTTTTT	CASRQSSGDLNTGELFF
TRBV29-1	.	many	13	TRBJ1-1	TGCAGCGCCCTCGAGGGGTCGGGGACTGAAGCTTTCTTT	CSALEGSGTEAFF
TRBV6-2/TRBV6-3	.	.	14	TRBJ2-1	TGTGCCAGCAGTTATCGACTAGATTACAATGAGCAGTTCTTC	CASSYRLDYNEQFF
TRBV10-3	TRBD1	.	16	TRBJ2-5	TGTGCCATCAGTGAGAATCAGGGGGAGAAGAAAGAGACCCGGTACTTC	CAISENQGEKKETRYF
TRBV27	TRBD2	.	15	TRBJ2-5	TGTGCCAGCAGCCCAGGGGGACTAGCGATGGGGACCCAGTACTTC	CASSPGGLAMGTQYF